This T cell receptor (beta chain) stems from a study of control samples from healthy donors and cancer patients. V was cut by 6 bases and J by 1 base, with 6 bases left in between. Germline assignment: CDR1 WSHSY and CDR2 SAAADI. The CDR3 contains 12 residues. Produced via immunoSEQ multiplex PCR; TCRdb's table is partial and in-frame only. The table has about 130,000 clones, over 80% seen once. The receptor was isolated from a man at least 80 years old with head and neck cancer. The sample consisted of PBMCs. The chain has TRBV10-2 and TRBJ1-1; D gene uncertain. CDR3 in amino acids: CASSRQNTEAFF. For the CDR3, the DNA is TGCGCCAGCAGCCGCCAGAACACTGAAGCTTTCTTT.